Below are 22 T cell receptor beta chains sequenced from a single sample in a study of blood T cell repertoires in COVID-19. Clones were sequenced by immunoSEQ multiplex PCR, and TCRdb holds only the in-frame ones, with some missing. The sample shows fewer than 85,000 clones, around three quarters of them seen only once. The sample was peripheral blood. The receptors originated from a woman aged 70 to 79 with acute or convalescent COVID-19.

The V and J genes are TRBV19 and TRBJ1-2; 8 nucleotides match TRBD1. The ends lost 5 bases at V and 13 bases at J; junction bases unmatched: 9. The CDR3 length is 12 residues. The V gene's germline CDR1 is LNHDA and CDR2 SQIVND (reference sequence). The CDR3 spells CASSDRGTKATF. The CDR3 nucleotides read TGTGCCAGTAGTGACAGGGGCACTAAAGCCACCTTC.

This sequence joins TRBV19 and TRBJ1-5; D uncertain. This CDR3 has 15 amino acids. Germline V gene data show CDR1 as LNHDA and CDR2 as SQIVND (reference sequence). V was cut by 6 bases and J by 3 bases, with 15 bases left in between. CDR3 region: CASRSEGLINQPQHF. CDR3 in DNA: TGTGCCAGTAGATCGGAGGGATTGATCAATCAGCCCCAGCATTTT.

This clone occurred once. V usage is TRBV24-1 and J usage is TRBJ2-3; D unclear. V lost 4 bases to trimming and J lost 2 bases, with 6 bases between them. Germline CDR1 and CDR2: KGHDR and SFDVKD. The CDR3 sequence is 13 residues long. DNA for the CDR3: TGTGCCACCAGTGAGTCGTACACAGATACGCAGTATTTT. Its translation: CATSESYTDTQYF.

The V and J genes are TRBV9 and TRBJ2-1; TRBD2 aligns across 9 bases. Germline CDR1 is SGDLS and CDR2 is YYNGEE. V lost 2 bases, J lost 3 bases, and 9 bases stayed unmatched. This CDR3 contains 17 residues. The CDR3 here is CASSVGVSGGFYNEQFF. The CDR3 region has the DNA TGTGCCAGCAGCGTTGGGGTAAGCGGGGGGTTCTACAATGAGCAGTTCTTC.

The chain links TRBV7-9 to TRBJ2-1; possibly TRBD1 or TRBD2 for D (6 bases each). This CDR3 is built from 13 residues. V lost 5 bases and J lost 6, with 11 bases in between. Per the germline V gene, CDR1 is SEHNR and CDR2 is FQNEAQ (reference sequence). The chain's CDR3 is CASSVGGGNEQFF. The CDR3 nucleotides read TGTGCCAGCAGCGTAGGGGGAGGCAATGAGCAGTTCTTC.

This clone showed up many times. The chain employs TRBV28 and TRBJ2-4; D perhaps matches TRBD2 (5 bases). Germline V CDR1 and CDR2: MDHEN, SYDVKM. Trimming took off 6 bases at V and 5 bases at J, with 14 bases between the two ends. This CDR3 is built from 14 residues. The CDR3 loop is CASSSNGIENIQYF. CDR3 sequence (DNA): TGTGCCAGCAGCTCCAACGGGATCGAAAACATTCAGTACTTC.

The chain recombines TRBV5-1 with TRBJ1-3; D is unresolved. CDR1 SGHRS and CDR2 YFSETQ come from the germline V gene. V was cut by 2 bases and J by 8 bases, with 11 bases left in between. This CDR3 has 13 amino acids. As DNA, the CDR3 is TGCGCCAGCAGCTTAGCGCCCCGTGACACCATATATTTT. This sequence encodes CASSLAPRDTIYF. The full variable domain, in which reference TRBV5-1 and TRBJ1-3 provide the parts outside the CDR3, is KAGVTQTPRYLIKTRGQQVTLSCSPISGHRSVSWYQQTPGQGLQFLFEYFSETQRNKGNFPGRFSGRQFSNSRSEMNVSTLELGDSALYLCASSLAPRDTIYFGEGSWLTVV.

The J gene is TRBJ2-5, the V gene TRBV5-4; tentative D call: TRBD2 (5 bases). The germline V gene encodes CDR1 SGHNT and CDR2 YYREEE (reference sequence). The CDR3 has 16 amino acids. V lost 4 bases, J lost 2 bases, and 18 bases lay in between. The CDR3 region is CASSPGGLLTQETQYF. CDR3 nucleotides: TGTGCCAGCAGCCCCGGAGGTTTGTTGACACAAGAGACCCAGTACTTC.

V is TRBV6-4 and J is TRBJ2-7, with D tentatively TRBD2 (7 bases). V was clipped by 4 bases and J by 5 bases, with 21 bases between them. The CDR3 contains 16 residues. Germline V gives CDR1 MRHNA, CDR2 SNTAGT. In DNA, the CDR3 is TGTGCCAGCAGTGGGGGGGGAGCAGGGGTGCTCCACGAGCAGTACTTC. Translated, it gives CASSGGGAGVLHEQYF.

The chain links TRBV3-1 (or the pseudogene TRBV3-2) to TRBJ2-5; 12 bases are shared with TRBD1. This CDR3 has 15 amino acids. J gave up 3 bases and V 4 bases, and 3 bases lay outside the gene matches. From germline, CDR1 is LGHDT and CDR2 YNNKEL (reference sequence). The chain's CDR3 is CASSPGTGGEETQYF. As DNA, the CDR3 is TGTGCCAGCAGCCCAGGGACAGGGGGCGAAGAGACCCAGTACTTC.

The chain joins TRBV6-1 to TRBJ2-2; TRBD2 agrees at 7 bases. This CDR3 comprises 16 residues. Per the germline V gene, CDR1 is MNHNS and CDR2 is SASEGT. V was clipped by 4 bases and J by 3 bases; unmatched bases: 8. The CDR3 loop reads CASSAMTSYDTGELFF. CDR3 coding DNA: TGTGCCAGCAGTGCGATGACTAGCTACGACACCGGGGAGCTGTTTTTT.

This clone was detected a few times. This chain joins TRBV6-1 and TRBJ2-7; D call uncertain. Germline V lookup: CDR1 MNHNS, CDR2 SASEGT. The CDR3 sequence is 14 residues long. Trimming left V 3 bases short and J 3 bases short, with 12 bases between. The CDR3 reads CASSEALQDYEQYF. CDR3 nucleotide sequence: TGTGCCAGCAGTGAGGCCCTCCAGGACTACGAGCAGTACTTC.

The chain uses TRBV5-4 and TRBJ2-1; no firm D call. The CDR3 is 12 residues long. From germline, CDR1 is SGHNT and CDR2 YYREEE (reference sequence). The V end lost 1 base, the J end lost 10 bases, and 9 bases lay between the germline ends. In DNA, the CDR3 is TGTGCCAGCAGCTTGAGCAGACAAGAGCAGTTCTTC. This sequence encodes CASSLSRQEQFF.

V and J are TRBV12-5 and TRBJ2-2, with TRBD2 as a possible D gene (6 bases). Per germline, CDR1 LGHNT and CDR2 FRNRAP. V dropped 2 bases and J dropped 2 bases, with 12 bases sitting between them. The CDR3 length is 16 residues. The CDR3 bases are TGTGCTAGTGGTTTGAATTCGGGGGTTAACACCGGGGAGCTGTTTTTT. It encodes CASGLNSGVNTGELFF.

V is TRBV28 and J is TRBJ2-7; D is perhaps TRBD2 (6 bases). This CDR3 has 12 amino acids. Trimming cost V 6 bases and J 1 base, with 7 bases left between them. Germline assignment: CDR1 MDHEN and CDR2 SYDVKM. CDR3 DNA sequence: TGTGCCAGCAGCGGGGGATCCTACGAGCAGTACTTC. Translation gives CASSGGSYEQYF. Full variable domain (remainder filled in from reference TRBV28 and TRBJ2-7): DVKVTQSSRYLVKRTGEKVFLECVQDMDHENMFWYRQDPGLGLRLIYFSYDVKMKEKGDIPEGYSVSREKKERFSLILESASTNQTSMYLCASSGGSYEQYFGPGTRLTVT.

Many counts were recorded for this clone. The rearrangement links TRBV5-4 to TRBJ1-1; D call uncertain. Looked up from germline, CDR1 is SGHNT and CDR2 is YYREEE (reference sequence). Trimming cost V 0 bases and J 2 bases, with 8 bases left between them. This CDR3 is built from 14 residues. The CDR3 DNA is TGTGCCAGCAGCTTGGATACAGCTAACACTGAAGCTTTCTTT. It specifies CASSLDTANTEAFF.

J is TRBJ1-1 and V is TRBV19, with D tentatively TRBD1 (5 bases). V was cut by 7 bases and J by 11 bases, with 17 bases left in between. Germline V gives CDR1 LNHDA, CDR2 SQIVND (reference sequence). This CDR3 is 12 amino acids long. CDR3 in DNA: TGTGCCAGTACCCAGGGCCCGATTGTGGCTTTCTTT. As protein: CASTQGPIVAFF. The complete variable domain, with remaining parts taken from reference TRBV19 and TRBJ1-1, reads DGGITQSPKYLFRKEGQNVTLSCEQNLNHDAMYWYRQDPGQGLRLIYYSQIVNDFQKGDIAEGYSVSREKKESFPLTVTSAQKNPTAFYLCASTQGPIVAFFGQGTRLTVV.

This clone was found a few times. The chain couples TRBV5-1 to TRBJ1-2; D possibly corresponds to TRBD1 (5 bases). The CDR3 is 13 residues long. Trimming stripped 0 bases from V and 7 bases from J, with 10 bases between. Germline values: CDR1 SGHRS, CDR2 YFSETQ. The DNA of the CDR3 is TGCGCCAGCAGCTTGGAGGGGCAAGGTGGCTACACCTTC. As protein: CASSLEGQGGYTF.

The V and J genes are TRBV7-9 and TRBJ1-2, with a possible D match to TRBD1 (6 bases). Germline loops: CDR1 SEHNR, CDR2 FQNEAQ (reference sequence). This CDR3 is built from 14 residues. V lost 7 bases and J 3 bases, leaving 15 bases between the germline ends. This chain's CDR3 is CASTLQGYDYGYTF. The CDR3 bases are TGTGCCAGCACCCTACAGGGTTACGACTATGGCTACACCTTC.

The chain has TRBV5-1 and TRBJ2-1; 7 bases agree with TRBD1. Germline values: CDR1 SGHRS, CDR2 YFSETQ. This CDR3 contains 15 residues. With 2 bases clipped from V and 5 bases from J, the junction kept 7 bases outside the gene matches. In DNA form, the CDR3 reads TGCGCCAGCAGCTTCTACGGGACAGACCACAATGAGCAGTTCTTC. Translation gives CASSFYGTDHNEQFF.

The rearrangement joins TRBV6-6 to TRBJ1-5, with TRBD1 matching 7 bases. Germline lookup yields CDR1 MNHNY and CDR2 SVGAGI (reference sequence). The CDR3 sequence is 12 residues long. V gave up 10 bases and J gave up 4 bases; unmatched junction bases: 4. CDR3: CANGQVNQPQHF. CDR3 DNA: TGTGCCAACGGACAGGTTAATCAGCCCCAGCATTTT.

In this sample, this clone turned up once. The V call is TRBV19, the J call TRBJ2-5, with 10 bases identical to TRBD2. The CDR3 covers 15 residues. V lost 5 bases, J lost 4 bases, and 7 bases stayed unmatched. Per germline, CDR1 LNHDA and CDR2 SQIVND (reference sequence). As DNA, the CDR3 is TGTGCCAGTAGTCTGGGACTAGCGAGTACAGAGACCCAGTACTTC. Translated: CASSLGLASTETQYF. Full variable domain (rest looked up from reference TRBV19 and TRBJ2-5): DGGITQSPKYLFRKEGQNVTLSCEQNLNHDAMYWYRQDPGQGLRLIYYSQIVNDFQKGDIAEGYSVSREKKESFPLTVTSAQKNPTAFYLCASSLGLASTETQYFGPGTRLLVL.